Listed below are T cell receptor beta chains from one sample, sequenced in a study of cytomegalovirus exposure and HLA in healthy donors. Profiled with immunoSEQ multiplex PCR; TCRdb holds only in-frame clones, not every one. The table has about 190,000 clones, roughly 80% seen once. The source material was PBMCs. All receptors derive from a woman aged 18-29 years in good health and CMV-seronegative. Each CDR3 is given with its conserved first and last residue. A D gene is named only where the DNA matches it firmly. Size values are once, few and many counts, or a class for expanded clones, and some rows have none.

j_gene: TRBJ2-7
v_gene: TRBV6-6
d_gene: -
len: 14
abundance: once
CDR3nt: TGTGCCAGCAGTTACTCCGAGAGGGCCTACGAGCAGTACTTC
CDR3aa: CASSYSERAYEQYF

j_gene: TRBJ2-7
v_gene: TRBV6-5
d_gene: TRBD1
len: 13
abundance: once
CDR3nt: TGTGCCAGCAGCCTGACAGGGATACACGAGCAGTACTTC
CDR3aa: CASSLTGIHEQYF

j_gene: TRBJ1-1
v_gene: TRBV5-6
d_gene: -
len: 14
abundance: -
CDR3nt: TGTGCCAGCCGTCGGGGGATAATGAACACTGAAGCTTTCTTT
CDR3aa: CASRRGIMNTEAFF

j_gene: TRBJ2-7
v_gene: TRBV7-8
d_gene: -
len: 15
abundance: -
CDR3nt: TGTGCCAGCAGCTTAGCCCTACAGGGTTTCGCCGAGCAGTACTTC
CDR3aa: CASSLALQGFAEQYF

j_gene: TRBJ1-1
v_gene: TRBV10-3
d_gene: TRBD1
len: 16
abundance: -
CDR3nt: TGTGCCATCAGTGAGTCAGGGGGCCGGGTGAACACTGAAGCTTTCTTT
CDR3aa: CAISESGGRVNTEAFF

j_gene: TRBJ2-1
v_gene: TRBV9
d_gene: -
len: 15
abundance: -
CDR3nt: TGTGCCAGCAGTCCTAGTGCGGCAGGGTACAATGAGCAGTTCTTC
CDR3aa: CASSPSAAGYNEQFF

j_gene: TRBJ2-3
v_gene: TRBV5-1
d_gene: TRBD2
len: 17
abundance: -
CDR3nt: TGCGCCAGCAGCTATTCGAACTTAGCGGGGGTGGTAGATACGCAGTATTTT
CDR3aa: CASSYSNLAGVVDTQYF

j_gene: TRBJ2-7
v_gene: TRBV28
d_gene: -
len: 17
abundance: -
CDR3nt: TGTGCCAGCCGACATGGGGCCGGACTACCCCGCTCCTACGAGCAGTACTTC
CDR3aa: CASRHGAGLPRSYEQYF

j_gene: TRBJ2-7
v_gene: TRBV5-1
d_gene: -
len: 13
abundance: -
CDR3nt: TGCGCCAGCAGCTTGAGGGGTAGATGGGAGCAGTACTTC
CDR3aa: CASSLRGRWEQYF

j_gene: TRBJ2-1
v_gene: TRBV7-3
d_gene: TRBD2
len: 16
abundance: -
CDR3nt: TGTGCCAGCAGCTTAACAGGACTAGCGGACTACAATGAGCAGTTCTTC
CDR3aa: CASSLTGLADYNEQFF

j_gene: TRBJ2-7
v_gene: TRBV27
d_gene: TRBD1
len: 15
abundance: -
CDR3nt: TGTGCCAGCAGTTTTGGACAGGGGATCTCCTACGAGCAGTACTTC
CDR3aa: CASSFGQGISYEQYF

j_gene: TRBJ2-3
v_gene: TRBV5-6
d_gene: -
len: 14
abundance: -
CDR3nt: TGTGCCAGCAGCTTACGGCGGGGCACAGATACGCAGTATTTT
CDR3aa: CASSLRRGTDTQYF

j_gene: TRBJ2-7
v_gene: TRBV28
d_gene: TRBD2
len: 14
abundance: -
CDR3nt: TGTGCCAGCAGTCCGACTAGCGGGGGGTACGAGCAGTACTTC
CDR3aa: CASSPTSGGYEQYF